This TCR beta chain was identified during a study of blood T cells in healthy people across ages. Study background: In model experiments, template switching was able to capture about one barcoded beta molecule for every two T cells that were present.

CDR1 and CDR2 (germline): LNHNV, YYDKDF (reference sequence). With 1 base removed from V and 3 bases from J, the gap between germline ends came to 6 bases. The CDR3 sequence is 14 residues long. Primed by a sample-barcoded 5' primer and a J-beta primer mix, a second PCR proceeded for about 6 to 11 cycles. Any given sample supplied a minimum of 2.5 million CDR3-containing paired-end reads. TCRdb re-called the 5' RACE reads through MiXCR, storing one row per CDR3 protein. The sample has approximately 2,000,000 distinct CDR3 sequences, more than 35% seen once. The TCR originated in a human donor in good health. V and J are TRBV15 and TRBJ2-2, with D unresolved. Specimen: blood. DNA for the CDR3: TGTGCCACCAGCAGAGTTCTGTACACCGGGGAGCTGTTTTTT. Protein sequence: CATSRVLYTGELFF.